A single sample is the source of the 28 T cell receptor beta chains below, sequenced in a study of response to subunit inactivated influenza vaccine. A single record per CDR3 protein comes from TCRdb applying MiXCR to the RT-PCR reads. This sample carries about 240,000 distinct CDR3 sequences, less than 15% of them seen once, and the ten largest clones take less than 8.5%. The sample was non-naive T cells sorted from PBMCs, taken 14 days before vaccination. These receptors were taken from a man between 50 and 59 years old who received an inactivated influenza vaccine.

This clonotype came up a few times. V usage is TRBV29-1 and J usage is TRBJ2-7; D is unresolved. The CDR3 extends over 14 amino acids. CDR1 SQVTM and CDR2 ANQGSEA come from the germline V gene. The V end lost 4 bases, the J end lost 2 bases, and 15 bases lay between the germline ends. CDR3 DNA: TGCAGCGTTGCCGCGCCTCAGGCCCCCTACGAGCAGTACTTC. It translates to CSVAAPQAPYEQYF.

This clonotype was seen a handful of times. The chain has TRBV20-1 and TRBJ1-1, with TRBD1 matching 8 bases. The ends lost 1 base at V and 2 bases at J; junction bases unmatched: 9. CDR3 length: 16 amino acids. Germline V gene data show CDR1 as DFQATT and CDR2 as SNEGSKA (reference sequence). CDR3 DNA: TGCAGTGCTAGAGGGACAGGGCTAGGAAGAAACACTGAAGCTTTCTTT. It translates to CSARGTGLGRNTEAFF.

This clonotype was counted many times. The gene calls are TRBV7-7 and TRBJ2-5; 8 bases map to TRBD2. There are 12 residues in the CDR3. Germline-derived CDR1 and CDR2 are SSHAT and FNYEAQ (reference sequence). The CDR3 protein is CASGELSETQYF. The CDR3, as DNA: TGTGCTAGCGGGGAATTATCTGAGACCCAGTACTTC.

This clonotype was seen a few times. The V call is TRBV5-1, the J call TRBJ1-4; 7 bases line up with TRBD1. The CDR3 totals 14 residues. Germline V gene lookup returns CDR1 SGHRS and CDR2 YFSETQ. J lost 7 bases, V lost 0 bases, and 3 bases had no gene match. CDR3 in amino acids: CASSLAGQREKLFF. The CDR3 DNA follows: TGCGCCAGCAGCTTGGCGGGACAGCGTGAAAAACTGTTTTTT. Looking up the rest from reference TRBV5-1 and TRBJ1-4 gives the full variable domain: KAGVTQTPRYLIKTRGQQVTLSCSPISGHRSVSWYQQTPGQGLQFLFEYFSETQRNKGNFPGRFSGRQFSNSRSEMNVSTLELGDSALYLCASSLAGQREKLFFGSGTQLSVL.

This clonotype has ten or more counts. CDR3 nucleotides: TGTGCCACCAGCACCCGGAGGCACAGGGGGCTGGATACGCAGTATTTT. It codes for CATSTRRHRGLDTQYF. The chain joins TRBV15 to TRBJ2-3; TRBD1 matches 9 bases. In germline, CDR1 is LNHNV, CDR2 YYDKDF (reference sequence). This CDR3 comprises 16 residues. V trimming: 4 bases; J trimming: 6 bases; junction bases outside the gene matches: 11.

This clonotype was detected only a few times. The chain combines TRBV20-1 with TRBJ2-1, with D uncertain. Germline CDR1 is DFQATT and CDR2 is SNEGSKA (reference sequence). The V end was cut by 3 bases, the J end by 9 bases, with 15 bases between. This CDR3 has 13 amino acids. CDR3: CSARGFFESEQFF. The DNA for the CDR3 is TGCAGTGCTAGGGGCTTTTTTGAAAGTGAGCAGTTCTTC.

The gene calls are TRBV12-3 or TRBV12-4 and TRBJ1-1; no clear D. The V end was cut by 3 bases, the J end by 4 bases, with 15 bases between. The CDR3 runs 15 residues. The CDR3 nucleotides are TGTGCCAGCAGTTTGGGCAGGCCTTTTTTCACTGAAGCTTTCTTT. Protein sequence: CASSLGRPFFTEAFF.

The rearrangement joins TRBV5-1 to TRBJ1-5; no clear D. Trimming took off 2 bases at V and 2 bases at J, with 11 bases between the two ends. Germline assignment: CDR1 SGHRS and CDR2 YFSETQ. The CDR3 runs to 15 residues. The CDR3 reads CASSFAGLRNQPQHF. The DNA for the CDR3 is TGCGCCAGCAGCTTTGCCGGGCTTCGCAATCAGCCCCAGCATTTT.

The DNA of the CDR3 is TGTGCCAGCAGCTTAGTTCCGAGAACGAACACTGAAGCTTTCTTT. Protein product: CASSLVPRTNTEAFF. The rearrangement uses TRBV7-2 and TRBJ1-1; D remains unclear. Germline values: CDR1 SGHTA, CDR2 FQGNSA. This CDR3 has 15 residues. V lost 1 base to trimming and J lost 1 base, with 10 bases between them.

The rearrangement uses TRBV20-1 and TRBJ1-6; D not certain. Germline V gene lookup returns CDR1 DFQATT and CDR2 SNEGSKA (reference sequence). V was cut by 3 bases and J by 9 bases, with 9 bases left in between. The CDR3 runs 12 residues. The CDR3, as DNA: TGCAGTGCTAGCGCCGCTGGTTCACCCCTCCACTTT. Its protein product is CSASAAGSPLHF.

This clonotype was detected many times. The chain is built from TRBV12-3 or TRBV12-4 and TRBJ2-7, with no clear D. The CDR3 sequence is 13 residues long. The V gene lost 2 bases and the J gene lost 3 bases, with 8 bases spanning the gap. CDR3 protein: CASSLSRDYEQYF. CDR3 coding DNA: TGTGCCAGCAGTTTATCGCGTGACTACGAGCAGTACTTC.

Many counts were recorded for this clonotype. V and J are TRBV5-1 and TRBJ2-5, with TRBD2 as a possible D gene (6 bases). The CDR3 runs to 14 residues. The germline V gene has CDR1 SGHRS and CDR2 YFSETQ. The ends were cut back, 4 bases at V and 1 base at J, with 11 bases in the middle. The CDR3 DNA reads TGCGCCAGCAGCGCAGCCGGGAGCCAAGAGACCCAGTACTTC. Protein product: CASSAAGSQETQYF.

The sample holds a few counts of this clonotype. The J gene is TRBJ2-5, the V gene TRBV20-1; 14 nucleotides match TRBD2. The CDR3 has 14 residues. Germline V gene data show CDR1 as DFQATT and CDR2 as SNEGSKA (reference sequence). V shed 6 bases, J shed 6 bases, and the junction held 6 bases outside the gene matches. The CDR3 region is CSATSGGVVQTQYF. The CDR3 nucleotides read TGCAGTGCGACTAGCGGGGGGGTCGTCCAGACCCAGTACTTC.

The chain uses TRBV7-8 and TRBJ1-4; no reliable D call. Germline V gene sequence: CDR1 SGHVS, CDR2 FQNEAQ. The CDR3 length is 15 residues. The V and J ends lost 4 bases and 0 bases respectively, with 9 bases between them. CDR3 sequence reads: CASSSNFATNEKLFF. CDR3 in DNA: TGTGCCAGCAGCTCTAATTTCGCAACTAATGAAAAACTGTTTTTT.

The chain recombines TRBV7-2 with TRBJ2-1; TRBD1 matches at 10 bases. The CDR3 covers 18 residues. Germline V CDR1 and CDR2: SGHTA, FQGNSA. J was trimmed by 1 base and V by 2 bases; bases with no gene match: 8. The DNA for the CDR3 is TGTGCCAGCAGCTTAACGGGACAGGGGCTAGGATCCTACAATGAGCAGTTCTTC. Its translation: CASSLTGQGLGSYNEQFF.

The V call is TRBV30, the J call TRBJ1-5; possible D gene TRBD1, 6 bases. Trimming stripped 1 base from V and 2 bases from J, with 9 bases between. This CDR3 region has 14 residues. Germline CDR1 is GTSNPN and CDR2 is SVGIG (reference sequence). The CDR3 region is CAWSGGGGNQPQHF. Here the CDR3 DNA reads TGTGCCTGGAGTGGAGGGGGAGGCAATCAGCCCCAGCATTTT.

This clonotype was seen more than once but under ten times. This chain connects TRBV20-1 to TRBJ2-5; 11 bases map to TRBD2. In germline, CDR1 is DFQATT, CDR2 SNEGSKA (reference sequence). With 5 bases clipped from V and 5 bases from J, the junction kept 7 bases outside the gene matches. This CDR3 has 14 residues. In nucleotides, the CDR3 is TGCAGTGCTGTAGCGGGAGGGCCGGGGGAGACCCAGTACTTC. It specifies CSAVAGGPGETQYF.

This clonotype was observed many times. The chain recombines TRBV2 with TRBJ2-7; D unresolved. Trimming took 4 bases from V and 3 from J, leaving 10 bases between them. Germline V lookup: CDR1 SNHLY, CDR2 FYNNEI. This CDR3 has 13 amino acids. This CDR3 is CASSVISFYEQYF. For the CDR3, the DNA is TGTGCCAGCAGTGTAATATCCTTCTACGAGCAGTACTTC.

This clonotype was seen more than once but under ten times. The chain links TRBV21-1 to TRBJ1-1; TRBD1 was called by the table and not checked on the DNA. TRBV21-1 is labeled a pseudogene. The CDR3 contains 14 residues. In DNA form, the CDR3 reads TGTGCCAGCAACCCTGAGTCGTCGAACACTGAAGCTTTCTTT. Protein sequence: CASNPESSNTEAFF.

This clonotype was recorded at least ten times. The chain has TRBV7-9 and TRBJ1-3; D not resolved. V was pared by 4 bases and J by 0 bases, with 16 bases between. The CDR3 contains 17 residues. CDR1 SEHNR and CDR2 FQNEAQ come from the germline V gene (reference sequence). The CDR3 region has the DNA TGTGCCAGCAGCTCCCCGACGGCGGACGACTCTGGAAACACCATATATTTT. The encoded protein is CASSSPTADDSGNTIYF.

The chain combines TRBV4-1 with TRBJ2-3, with D perhaps being TRBD1 or TRBD2 (6 bases each). CDR1 is MGHRA and CDR2 is YSYEKL in the germline V gene. Deletions cut 6 bases from V and 5 bases from J, with 18 bases between. There are 15 residues in the CDR3. Here the CDR3 DNA reads TGCGCCAGCAGTTTGGCGGGACAAGCGGGAGATACGCAGTATTTT. Translation gives CASSLAGQAGDTQYF.

The table lists this clonotype with a few counts. The genes are TRBV20-1 and TRBJ2-1, with D perhaps TRBD2 (5 bases). V was shortened by 2 bases and J by 8 bases, with 16 bases between the two germline ends. The CDR3 has 14 residues. Germline CDR1 reads DFQATT; CDR2 reads SNEGSKA (reference sequence). The CDR3 region has the DNA TGCAGTGCTAGAACCGGGGTGGCCTTCCATGAGCAGTTCTTC. Amino acids: CSARTGVAFHEQFF.

The rearrangement uses TRBV6-1 and TRBJ1-4; D unresolved. The V gene lost 7 bases and the J gene lost 4 bases, with 16 bases spanning the gap. Germline CDR1 MNHNS, CDR2 SASEGT. The CDR3 runs 15 residues. CDR3 amino acids: CASTRTLTGNEKLFF. The DNA for the CDR3 is TGTGCCAGCACCCGTACCCTGACTGGTAATGAAAAACTGTTTTTT.

As to this clonotype: At one of its ends the junction is not consistent with the germline gene, which may arise from a read error. The chain links TRBV6-2 or TRBV6-3 to TRBJ2-7; D remains ambiguous. The CDR3 length is 13 residues. CDR1 MNHEY and CDR2 SVGEGT come from the germline V gene. CDR3 in DNA: TGTACCAGCAGTAGGGTACTGGACTACGAGCAGTACTTC. As protein: CTSSRVLDYEQYF.

This clonotype was recorded many times. The CDR3 region is CASSETTGGNEQFF. CDR3 coding DNA: TGCGCCAGCAGCGAAACAACGGGGGGCAATGAGCAGTTCTTC. The V and J genes are TRBV5-1 and TRBJ2-1; TRBD2 agrees at 7 bases. CDR1 SGHRS and CDR2 YFSETQ come from the germline V gene. The V and J ends lost 4 bases and 6 bases, in that order; junction bases with no gene match: 7. CDR3 length equals 14 residues.

On this clonotype: An end of the junction does not agree with germline; a read error may underlie this. The chain recombines TRBV5-1 with TRBJ2-3, with D perhaps given as TRBD1 or TRBD2 (5 bases each). The germline gives CDR1 SGHRS, CDR2 YFSETQ. The CDR3 runs 14 residues. Here the CDR3 DNA reads TGCGCCAGCAGCTGGGACCGCGGAAAAGATAGGCAGTATTTT. Amino acids: CASSWDRGKDRQYF.

This chain links TRBV10-3 with TRBJ2-1, with 8 nucleotides matching TRBD2. CDR1 and CDR2 from the germline V gene are ENHRY and SYGVKD. With V trimmed by 6 bases and J by 6 bases, 10 bases remained unmatched. The CDR3 spans 15 residues. This CDR3 is CAISVGSGGRNEQFF. In DNA form, the CDR3 reads TGTGCCATCAGCGTGGGAAGCGGGGGCCGCAATGAGCAGTTCTTC.

This clonotype was found many times. V is TRBV7-2 and J is TRBJ2-7; the D gene could be TRBD1 or TRBD2 (6 bases each). The CDR3 loop spans 14 amino acids. From germline, CDR1 is SGHTA and CDR2 FQGNSA. The germline V and J ends were trimmed by 5 bases and 2 bases, with 13 bases remaining between them. Written as DNA, the CDR3 is TGTGCCAGCAGCCCCACGGGGGCCACCTACGAGCAGTACTTC. Protein: CASSPTGATYEQYF.